This passage covers 18 T cell receptor beta chains from one sample sequenced in a study of T cells in Graves' hyperthyroidism and ophthalmopathy. What was amplified from RNA transcripts were TCR beta CDR3 regions. A set of HTBI primers served as the primers for a first-round RT-PCR of the TCR CDR3. In TCRdb, the multiplex PCR reads were re-called with MiXCR into one record per CDR3 protein. The table has a few hundred thousand distinct CDR3 sequences, more than 15% seen once. The sample comprised blood. These receptors originate from a young woman with Graves' ophthalmopathy.

The sample holds a few counts of this clonotype. This chain links TRBV20-1 with TRBJ1-1; D remains ambiguous. Between the trimmed V and J ends, which lost 2 bases and 0 bases, there was a span of 10 bases. The V gene's germline CDR1 is DFQATT and CDR2 SNEGSKA (reference sequence). The length of the CDR3 is 14 residues. DNA of the CDR3: TGCAGTGCTAGATCCCACACCATGAACACTGAAGCTTTCTTT. It encodes CSARSHTMNTEAFF.

The rearrangement uses TRBV7-2 and TRBJ2-7; 9 bases agree with TRBD1. This CDR3 has 13 residues. With 1 base clipped from V and 7 bases from J, the junction kept 2 bases outside the gene matches. Germline values: CDR1 SGHTA, CDR2 FQGNSA. CDR3 bases: TGTGCCAGCAGCTTAGACAGGGGGCGTGAGCAGTACTTC. Translated, it gives CASSLDRGREQYF. The whole variable domain, remainder taken from reference TRBV7-2 and TRBJ2-7, is GAGVSQSPSNKVTEKGKDVELRCDPISGHTALYWYRQSLGQGLEFLIYFQGNSAPDKSGLPSDRFSAERTGGSVSTLTIQRTQQEDSAVYLCASSLDRGREQYFGPGTRLTVT.

This clonotype has a handful of counts. The rearrangement joins TRBV7-2 to TRBJ1-1; D is perhaps TRBD1 (5 bases). V was shortened by 1 base and J by 0 bases, with 9 bases between the two germline ends. The CDR3 is 15 amino acids. Per the germline V gene, CDR1 is SGHTA and CDR2 is FQGNSA. The CDR3 spells CASSLEVRVNTEAFF. CDR3 DNA: TGTGCCAGCAGCTTAGAAGTCAGGGTGAACACTGAAGCTTTCTTT.

This clonotype has just a few counts. The chain recombines TRBV4-3 with TRBJ2-4; 9 bases map to TRBD2. The CDR3 spans 13 residues. Germline loops: CDR1 LGHNA, CDR2 YSLEER. With V trimmed by 3 bases and J by 9 bases, 3 bases remained unmatched. In DNA, the CDR3 is TGCGCCAGCAGCCAGGGAGCGGGAGGCATTCAGTACTTC. As protein: CASSQGAGGIQYF.

Turning to this clonotype: A much larger clone is a single base away; this may be a read error. CDR3 residues: CASSSGPQNTKAFF. The CDR3 DNA follows: TGTGCCAGCAGCTCAGGACCCCAGAACACTAAAGCTTTCTTT. V and J are TRBV7-9 and TRBJ1-1; D gene uncertain. Germline V gene lookup returns CDR1 SEHNR and CDR2 FQNEAQ (reference sequence). There are 14 residues in the CDR3.

This clonotype was observed at least ten times. This chain joins TRBV20-1 and TRBJ2-5, with 7 bases that match TRBD2. Germline CDR1 reads DFQATT; CDR2 reads SNEGSKA (reference sequence). This CDR3 spans 15 amino acids. J lost 2 bases, V lost 5 bases, and 11 bases had no gene match. CDR3 DNA sequence: TGCAGTGCTCACCAAGCTAGGACTAGTCAAGAGACCCAGTACTTC. Its translation is CSAHQARTSQETQYF.

This clonotype was picked up many times. CDR3 sequence: CASSQLGLAGAETQYF. DNA for the CDR3: TGTGCCAGCAGCCAACTCGGACTAGCGGGGGCAGAGACCCAGTACTTC. The chain carries TRBV3-1 and TRBJ2-5; 13 bases line up with TRBD2. Germline CDR1 is LGHDT and CDR2 is YNNKEL (reference sequence). Unmatched junction bases numbered 4, after V lost 2 bases and J lost 4 bases. The CDR3 covers 16 residues.

This clonotype was seen repeatedly, ten times or more. The genes are TRBV20-1 and TRBJ1-5; no reliable D call. Deletions cut 4 bases from V and 0 bases from J, with 7 bases between. The germline gives CDR1 DFQATT, CDR2 SNEGSKA (reference sequence). CDR3 length: 13 amino acids. CDR3 DNA: TGCAGTGCTAAAGACGGTAGCAATCAGCCCCAGCATTTT. It codes for CSAKDGSNQPQHF.

This clonotype showed up just a few times. V usage is TRBV4-2 and J usage is TRBJ1-2; 11 positions agree with TRBD1. The length of the CDR3 is 16 residues. The J segment lost 7 bases and the V segment lost 3 bases, leaving 10 bases of the junction unmatched. Germline CDR1 reads LGHNA; CDR2 reads YNFKEQ. CDR3 nucleotide sequence: TGTGCCAGCAGCCATATCCCGGGACAGGGGGTGGTTGGCTACACCTTC. This translates into CASSHIPGQGVVGYTF.

The chain has TRBV4-1 and TRBJ1-1, with a possible D match to TRBD1 (5 bases). This CDR3 has 15 residues. Germline V gene data show CDR1 as MGHRA and CDR2 as YSYEKL. Trimming pared 4 bases from V and 2 bases from J, leaving 14 bases between. The CDR3 nucleotides read TGCGCCAGCAGCCCAGCCGACAGACTAAACACTGAAGCTTTCTTT. Amino acids: CASSPADRLNTEAFF.

The rearrangement links TRBV2 to TRBJ1-6, with 7 nucleotides matching TRBD1. The CDR3 consists of 14 residues. V dropped 7 bases and J dropped 5; count of bases not matched to a gene: 5. Germline assignment: CDR1 SNHLY and CDR2 FYNNEI. As DNA, the CDR3 is TGTGCCAGCAACCAGGGGGAAAATAATTCACCCCTCCACTTT. It translates to CASNQGENNSPLHF.

This clonotype was observed a few times. The V gene is TRBV9, the J gene TRBJ2-1; D unclear. V was clipped by 2 bases and J by 5 bases, with 11 bases between them. The CDR3 length is 14 residues. CDR1 and CDR2 from the germline V gene are SGDLS and YYNGEE. The CDR3 loop reads CASSVAEPNNEQFF. Here the CDR3 DNA reads TGTGCCAGCAGCGTGGCAGAGCCGAACAATGAGCAGTTCTTC. The full variable domain, with the rest looked up from reference TRBV9 and TRBJ2-1, is DSGVTQTPKHLITATGQRVTLRCSPRSGDLSVYWYQQSLDQGLQFLIQYYNGEERAKGNILERFSAQQFPDLHSELNLSSLELGDSALYFCASSVAEPNNEQFFGPGTRLTVL.

The table lists this clonotype with many counts. This chain connects TRBV30 to TRBJ1-2; the D gene is possibly TRBD1 (6 bases). CDR3 length: 11 amino acids. The V end was cut by 4 bases, the J end by 8 bases, with 11 bases between. The germline V gene has CDR1 GTSNPN and CDR2 SVGIG (reference sequence). The CDR3 here is CAWTPGAGYTF. CDR3 coding DNA: TGTGCCTGGACACCGGGGGCAGGCTACACCTTC.

The table lists this clonotype with a few counts. The genes are TRBV6-1 and TRBJ1-1, with D tentatively TRBD1 (6 bases). Germline V lookup: CDR1 MNHNS, CDR2 SASEGT. The CDR3 is 14 residues long. V was cut by 5 bases and J by 6 bases, with 16 bases left in between. CDR3 protein: CASSPSGAAPEAFF. The CDR3 DNA follows: TGTGCCAGCAGTCCTTCGGGGGCAGCCCCTGAAGCTTTCTTT.

At least ten counts were recorded for this clonotype. J is TRBJ1-5 and V is TRBV20-1; D might be TRBD1 (6 bases). The CDR3 has 13 amino acids. Trimming stripped 6 bases from V and 4 bases from J, with 13 bases between. Germline CDR1 is DFQATT and CDR2 is SNEGSKA (reference sequence). CDR3 sequence reads: CSAPIGQNQPQHF. DNA for the CDR3: TGCAGTGCGCCTATCGGACAGAATCAGCCCCAGCATTTT.

The genes are TRBV20-1 and TRBJ2-2, with D perhaps TRBD2 (6 bases). Germline CDR1 reads DFQATT; CDR2 reads SNEGSKA (reference sequence). The CDR3 runs to 15 residues. V was trimmed by 6 bases and J by 3 bases, leaving 17 bases between them. The CDR3 reads CSAPLGGVYTGELFF. The DNA of the CDR3 is TGCAGTGCCCCTCTGGGCGGGGTCTACACCGGGGAGCTGTTTTTT.

This clonotype was observed at least ten times. This CDR3 reads CSALSHQSSYEQYF. CDR3 DNA sequence: TGCAGTGCTCTCTCCCACCAGAGCTCCTACGAGCAGTACTTC. The chain couples TRBV20-1 to TRBJ2-7; D is ambiguous. Trimming took 5 bases from V and 0 from J, leaving 14 bases between them. The CDR3 is 14 residues long. Germline V gene data show CDR1 as DFQATT and CDR2 as SNEGSKA (reference sequence).

The CDR3 region is CASSLIGWTGGGLFGEQYF. The DNA for the CDR3 is TGTGCCAGCAGTTTGATTGGGTGGACAGGGGGCGGTTTGTTTGGGGAGCAGTACTTC. The chain joins TRBV28 to TRBJ2-7, with 11 bases that match TRBD1. Germline CDR1 is MDHEN and CDR2 is SYDVKM. V gave up 3 bases and J gave up 7 bases; unmatched junction bases: 20. The CDR3 sequence is 19 residues long. The full variable domain, with the rest looked up from reference TRBV28 and TRBJ2-7, is DVKVTQSSRYLVKRTGEKVFLECVQDMDHENMFWYRQDPGLGLRLIYFSYDVKMKEKGDIPEGYSVSREKKERFSLILESASTNQTSMYLCASSLIGWTGGGLFGEQYFGPGTRLTVT.